The 23 T cell receptor beta chains presented below share a single source sample, sequenced in a study of blood T cell repertoires in COVID-19. Libraries were prepared by immunoSEQ multiplex PCR; TCRdb keeps only in-frame clonotypes and omits some of them. The sample carries about 130,000 clones, around 90% recorded once. The sample comprised peripheral blood. These receptors originate from a man aged 60 to 75 with COVID-19, enrolled during active disease.

This chain links TRBV5-1 with TRBJ2-6, with D possibly being TRBD2 (5 bases). CDR1 and CDR2 from the germline V gene are SGHRS and YFSETQ. The length of the CDR3 is 16 residues. Trimming stripped 5 bases from V and 2 bases from J, with 14 bases between. CDR3 DNA sequence: TGCGCCAGCAGAGTACTAGAACGACCTGGGGCCAACGTCCTGACTTTC. Translation: CASRVLERPGANVLTF.

The rearrangement uses TRBV29-1 and TRBJ2-7; a possible D gene is TRBD2 (5 bases). This CDR3 spans 13 amino acids. Per the germline V gene, CDR1 is SQVTM and CDR2 is ANQGSEA. Trimming took off 4 bases at V and 3 bases at J, with 13 bases between the two ends. The CDR3 DNA sequence: TGCAGCGTTGGACGTGGGAGCTTCTACGAGCAGTACTTC. Its translation: CSVGRGSFYEQYF.

The J gene is TRBJ2-2, the V gene TRBV3-1 (or the pseudogene TRBV3-2); D possibly corresponds to TRBD1 (6 bases). The CDR3 spans 13 residues. V was shortened by 6 bases and J by 5 bases, with 10 bases between the two germline ends. CDR1 LGHDT and CDR2 YNNKEL come from the germline V gene (reference sequence). CDR3 sequence: CASRQQGTGELFF. As DNA, the CDR3 is TGTGCCAGCAGGCAACAGGGAACCGGGGAGCTGTTTTTT.

CDR3 amino acids: CASSVGTAGEQFF. The CDR3 region has the DNA TGTGCCAGCAGTGTAGGTACAGCGGGAGAGCAGTTCTTC. The chain joins TRBV2 to TRBJ2-1; 7 bases match TRBD2. Germline V lookup: CDR1 SNHLY, CDR2 FYNNEI. CDR3 length equals 13 residues. Trimming cost V 4 bases and J 10 bases; bases outside gene matches: 7.

V usage is TRBV4-2 and J usage is TRBJ1-1, with a tentative D call TRBD1 (6 bases). Trimming stripped 4 bases from V and 3 bases from J, with 12 bases between. Germline values: CDR1 LGHNA, CDR2 YNFKEQ. The CDR3 loop spans 14 amino acids. For the CDR3, the DNA is TGTGCCAGCAGCCCGGGACAAGGATACACTGAAGCTTTCTTT. Its protein is CASSPGQGYTEAFF.

The rearrangement uses TRBV18 and TRBJ1-1; D gene unclear. The germline V gene has CDR1 KGHSH and CDR2 LQKENI. Trimming pared 5 bases from V and 4 bases from J, leaving 11 bases between. This CDR3 contains 13 residues. CDR3 sequence: CASSSRAGTEAFF. In DNA, the CDR3 is TGTGCCAGCTCATCTAGGGCGGGCACTGAAGCTTTCTTT.

V is TRBV29-1 and J is TRBJ1-1, with no clear D. Per the germline V gene, CDR1 is SQVTM and CDR2 is ANQGSEA. The CDR3 has 11 residues. V lost 5 bases to trimming and J lost 8 bases, with 12 bases between them. CDR3 sequence reads: CSVSGAAEAFF. Written as DNA, the CDR3 is TGCAGCGTTTCGGGAGCAGCAGAAGCTTTCTTT.

The chain joins TRBV9 to TRBJ1-1; tentatively, D is TRBD1 (6 bases). There are 14 residues in the CDR3. V lost 3 bases and J 1 base, leaving 10 bases between the germline ends. Germline values: CDR1 SGDLS, CDR2 YYNGEE. The CDR3 here is CASSARQENTEAFF. The DNA of the CDR3 is TGTGCCAGCAGCGCCCGACAGGAGAACACTGAAGCTTTCTTT.

The rearrangement joins TRBV7-9 to TRBJ1-1, with D possibly being TRBD1 (6 bases). The germline V gene encodes CDR1 SEHNR and CDR2 FQNEAQ (reference sequence). V was clipped by 4 bases and J by 1 base, with 7 bases between them. There are 13 residues in the CDR3. The CDR3 loop reads CASSSTGNTEAFF. CDR3 nucleotide sequence: TGTGCCAGCAGCTCGACAGGGAACACTGAAGCTTTCTTT.

This sequence joins TRBV27 and TRBJ2-7; TRBD2 matches 15 bases. Germline V CDR1 and CDR2: MNHEY, SMNVEV (reference sequence). The V gene end was trimmed by 5 bases and the J gene end by 4 bases; junction bases not matched to a gene: 9. CDR3 size: 17 residues. Written as DNA, the CDR3 is TGTGCCAGCAGTCCGAGGACTAGCGGGAGGGCCTGGTACGAGCAGTACTTC. Translated, it gives CASSPRTSGRAWYEQYF.

This chain connects TRBV28 to TRBJ1-2; 7 bases agree with TRBD1. The CDR3 extends over 15 amino acids. The V and J ends lost 6 bases and 5 bases, in that order; junction bases with no gene match: 12. Per the germline V gene, CDR1 is MDHEN and CDR2 is SYDVKM. CDR3 in amino acids: CASSTGEAGGYGYTF. The CDR3 bases are TGTGCCAGCAGCACGGGGGAAGCAGGGGGATATGGCTACACCTTC.

This rearrangement joins TRBV6-2 or TRBV6-3 to TRBJ2-2; TRBD2 matches 14 bases. V dropped 5 bases and J dropped 5; count of bases not matched to a gene: 16. CDR3 length: 20 amino acids. Germline V gene lookup returns CDR1 MNHEY and CDR2 SVGEGT. As DNA, the CDR3 is TGTGCCAGCAGTCTGAGGACAGGGGGACTAGCGGGAGACCGAACCGGGGAGCTGTTTTTT. Translated: CASSLRTGGLAGDRTGELFF.

This chain links TRBV9 with TRBJ2-4; 9 nucleotides align to TRBD1. Germline loops: CDR1 SGDLS, CDR2 YYNGEE. V lost 2 bases to trimming and J lost 8 bases; unmatched junction nucleotides: 5. The CDR3 has 14 residues. CDR3: CASSVGTGLDIQYF. The CDR3 region has the DNA TGTGCCAGCAGCGTGGGGACAGGGTTAGACATTCAGTACTTC.

This clone was seen a single time. J is TRBJ2-5 and V is TRBV11-3; maybe TRBD2 (7 bases). The CDR3 extends over 15 amino acids. Looked up from germline, CDR1 is SGHNT and CDR2 is YENEEA. Trimming took off 2 bases at V and 4 bases at J, with 14 bases between the two ends. The CDR3 DNA is TGTGCCAGCAGCTTACCGGGGGGCGCCGGAGAGACCCAGTACTTC. Protein: CASSLPGGAGETQYF.

V gene TRBV5-1 combines with J gene TRBJ1-2; D possibly corresponds to TRBD1 (6 bases). This CDR3 has 17 amino acids. The V and J ends lost 0 bases and 3 bases respectively, with 18 bases between them. Germline assignment: CDR1 SGHRS and CDR2 YFSETQ. CDR3 protein: CASSLDPAGANDYGYTF. Here the CDR3 DNA reads TGCGCCAGCAGCTTGGATCCGGCGGGGGCCAACGACTATGGCTACACCTTC.

This clone was picked up one time. The chain employs TRBV3-1 (or the pseudogene TRBV3-2) and TRBJ2-1, with unresolved D. In germline, CDR1 is LGHDT, CDR2 YNNKEL (reference sequence). Trimming stripped 3 bases from V and 6 bases from J, with 15 bases between. The CDR3 is 15 amino acids. CDR3 in amino acids: CASSQKALLSNEQFF. The CDR3 nucleotides read TGTGCCAGCAGCCAGAAAGCCCTTCTGAGCAATGAGCAGTTCTTC.

CDR3: CASSYLRGSYNEQFF. CDR3 DNA: TGTGCCAGCAGTTATTTACGCGGGAGTTACAATGAGCAGTTCTTC. J is TRBJ2-1 and V is TRBV6-2 or TRBV6-3, with 7 bases identical to TRBD2. Germline CDR1 and CDR2: MNHEY and SVGEGT. There are 15 residues in the CDR3. V lost 3 bases, J lost 4 bases, and 6 bases stayed unmatched.

The V call is TRBV7-2, the J call TRBJ1-2; 11 bases match TRBD1. The junction had 10 bases not matched to a gene; V was cut back by 5 bases and J by 2 bases. Germline assignment: CDR1 SGHTA and CDR2 FQGNSA. The CDR3 runs to 17 residues. CDR3: CASSPVGTGGDNYGYTF. The CDR3, as DNA: TGTGCCAGCAGCCCCGTGGGGACAGGGGGTGACAACTATGGCTACACCTTC.

The chain uses TRBV5-1 and TRBJ2-7; D is possibly TRBD1 (6 bases). Germline V lookup: CDR1 SGHRS, CDR2 YFSETQ. Deletions cut 6 bases from V and 4 bases from J, with 8 bases between. This CDR3 contains 11 residues. The CDR3 spells CASKGEYEQYF. The CDR3 DNA reads TGCGCCAGCAAGGGGGAGTACGAGCAGTACTTC. Variable domain in full (rest from reference TRBV5-1 and TRBJ2-7): KAGVTQTPRYLIKTRGQQVTLSCSPISGHRSVSWYQQTPGQGLQFLFEYFSETQRNKGNFPGRFSGRQFSNSRSEMNVSTLELGDSALYLCASKGEYEQYFGPGTRLTVT.

The count of this clone is one. At the DNA level, this CDR3 is encoded by other sequences in the same sample as well. The chain recombines TRBV5-1 with TRBJ2-7; weak D call: TRBD2 (5 bases). With 0 bases removed from V and 2 bases from J, the gap between germline ends came to 12 bases. CDR1 is SGHRS, CDR2 YFSETQ, per germline. The CDR3 contains 15 residues. The chain's CDR3 is CASSLGGQEAYEQYF. As DNA, the CDR3 is TGCGCCAGCAGCTTGGGTGGTCAGGAGGCCTACGAGCAGTACTTC.

CDR3 in amino acids: CASSLTGGTNEKLFF. The CDR3 nucleotides read TGTGCCAGCAGTCTTACAGGGGGCACTAATGAAAAACTGTTTTTT. The chain employs TRBV7-2 and TRBJ1-4, with 9 bases matching TRBD1. Germline values: CDR1 SGHTA, CDR2 FQGNSA. This CDR3 spans 15 amino acids. Trimming at V came to 6 bases and at J to 2 bases, leaving 4 bases not matched to a gene.

This chain joins TRBV19 and TRBJ2-3; a possible D gene is TRBD1 (6 bases). Germline V lookup: CDR1 LNHDA, CDR2 SQIVND (reference sequence). The CDR3 runs 14 residues. V lost 3 bases to trimming and J lost 2 bases, with 9 bases between them. The CDR3: CASSMQGTTDTQYF. CDR3 in DNA: TGTGCCAGTAGTATGCAGGGGACCACAGATACGCAGTATTTT.

V gene TRBV5-1 combines with J gene TRBJ2-7; possibly TRBD2 for D (5 bases). The CDR3 runs 13 residues. Germline V gene data show CDR1 as SGHRS and CDR2 as YFSETQ. V lost 7 bases, J lost 5 bases, and 16 bases lay in between. CDR3 bases: TGCGCCAGCGGCGAGGTGGGGAGTCACGAGCAGTACTTC. It encodes CASGEVGSHEQYF.